The 6 T cell receptor beta chains below come from one sample, sequenced in a study of T-cell memory formation after mild COVID-19 (dated by TCRdb to the early 2020s). Receptor libraries were prepared by 5' RACE. The instrument was an Illumina NovaSeq 6000. TCRdb reanalyzed the raw reads on its own, using fastp at Q25 for trimming and MiXCR for clone calling, and kept in-frame beta chains. Every CDR3 protein is listed once, alongside the most common genes and DNA of its rows. The sample records under 450,000 distinct CDR3 sequences, around 22% of which are singletons. Under 15% of the sample comes from the top ten. Sequencing was done on a sample of PBMCs or a T cell subset sorted from them (not recorded which). These receptors were taken from an adult woman who had mild COVID-19 (a few samples of this study predate the infection). The sample titles of this study are shuffled in the database, so cell type and time point are left out; the donor was told from shared clones.

On this clonotype: A much larger clone sits a single nucleotide away, making a read error possible. This chain joins TRBV9 and TRBJ2-2; D not certain. V lost 1 base and J lost 7, with 2 bases in between. CDR3 length: 11 amino acids. From germline, CDR1 is SGDLS and CDR2 YYNGEE. Here the CDR3 DNA reads TGTGCCAGCAGCGTAATCGGGGAGCTGTTTTTT. Amino acid sequence: CASSVIGELFF.

This clonotype has more than one count but fewer than ten. The CDR3 is CASSLQGSSYEQYF. Written as DNA, the CDR3 is TGTGCCAGCAGTTTGCAGGGGAGCTCCTACGAGCAGTACTTC. This rearrangement joins TRBV27 to TRBJ2-7; possibly TRBD1 for D (6 bases). Trimming stripped 3 bases from V and 0 bases from J, with 9 bases between. The CDR3 has 14 residues. Germline V lookup: CDR1 MNHEY, CDR2 SMNVEV (reference sequence).

This chain uses TRBV12-3 or TRBV12-4 with TRBJ2-7; possibly TRBD1 for D (6 bases). V was clipped by 3 bases and J by 11 bases, with 14 bases between them. CDR3 size: 12 residues. The CDR3 nucleotides read TGTGCCAGCAGTTTTGTAGGGGGAAAGGAGTACTTC. The encoded protein is CASSFVGGKEYF.

This CDR3 reads CASGLEGHYEQYF. The CDR3, as DNA: TGTGCTAGTGGTTTGGAGGGACATTACGAGCAGTACTTC. The chain couples TRBV12-5 to TRBJ2-7, with TRBD1 as a possible D gene (6 bases). CDR3 length equals 13 residues. Germline V gene data show CDR1 as LGHNT and CDR2 as FRNRAP. The V gene lost 1 base and the J gene lost 4 bases, with 8 bases spanning the gap. Full variable domain (missing parts from reference TRBV12-5 and TRBJ2-7): DARVTQTPRHKVTEMGQEVTMRCQPILGHNTVFWYRQTMMQGLELLAYFRNRAPLDDSGMPKDRFSAEMPDATLATLKIQPSEPRDSAVYFCASGLEGHYEQYFGPGTRLTVT.

The V gene is TRBV30, the J gene TRBJ1-6; D possibly corresponds to TRBD1 (5 bases). CDR1 and CDR2 from the germline V gene are GTSNPN and SVGIG (reference sequence). The CDR3 has 14 residues. Between the trimmed V and J ends, which lost 4 bases and 6 bases, there was a span of 13 bases. DNA of the CDR3: TGTGCCTGGAACGGGGGTCTGATTAATTCACCCCTCCACTTT. Amino acid sequence: CAWNGGLINSPLHF.

V is TRBV10-3 and J is TRBJ1-2, with D possibly matching TRBD1 (6 bases). V was cut by 6 bases and J by 2 bases, with 16 bases left in between. CDR3 length: 15 residues. From germline, CDR1 is ENHRY and CDR2 SYGVKD. CDR3 amino acids: CAIRTRGEENYGYTF. CDR3 nucleotides: TGTGCCATCAGGACGAGGGGGGAGGAAAACTATGGCTACACCTTC.